The 17 T cell receptor beta chains below were found in one sample sequenced in a study of T cell responses to AZD1222 COVID-19 vaccine. Assay: immunoSEQ multiplex PCR; the TCRdb copy retains only in-frame clones and omits some. The data hold 130,000 or so clones, with 70% to 90% observed a single time. The sample consisted of peripheral blood, taken on day 0 of AZD1222 vaccination. The receptors were sampled from an adult in good health.

The chain carries TRBV30 and TRBJ2-3; 8 bases are a match to TRBD2. Germline-derived CDR1 and CDR2 are GTSNPN and SVGIG (reference sequence). This CDR3 contains 13 residues. J was trimmed by 0 bases and V by 5 bases; bases with no gene match: 1. The CDR3 protein is CAWVAGSTDTQYF. CDR3 DNA sequence: TGTGCCTGGGTAGCGGGGAGCACAGATACGCAGTATTTT.

The V and J genes are TRBV20-1 and TRBJ2-2; D is unclear. With 3 bases removed from V and 1 base from J, the gap between germline ends came to 9 bases. The germline V gene has CDR1 DFQATT and CDR2 SNEGSKA (reference sequence). This CDR3 comprises 14 residues. CDR3 loop: CSASLSGNTGELFF. The CDR3 DNA reads TGCAGTGCTAGTCTTTCTGGGAACACCGGGGAGCTGTTTTTT.

This clone turned up a few times. V usage is TRBV7-2 and J usage is TRBJ1-5, with 7 nucleotides matching TRBD1. Germline CDR1 is SGHTA and CDR2 is FQGNSA. The CDR3 extends over 16 amino acids. Germline trimming cut 5 bases from V and 1 base from J; bases unmatched to any gene: 8. The CDR3 region is CASSLRQGLSNQPQHF. In nucleotides, the CDR3 is TGTGCCAGCAGCCTCCGACAGGGTCTGAGCAATCAGCCCCAGCATTTT.

Concerning this clone itself: One junction end disagrees with the germline gene, perhaps due to a read error. The chain employs TRBV5-6 and TRBJ2-2; D might be TRBD1 (5 bases). The V gene's germline CDR1 is SGHDT and CDR2 YYEEEE. The CDR3 spans 14 residues. In DNA form, the CDR3 reads TGTGCCAGCAGCTTGGCAGGGAACGCCGGGGAGCTGTTTTTT. Its protein is CASSLAGNAGELFF.

This chain joins TRBV25-1 and TRBJ1-1; D possibly corresponds to TRBD1 (5 bases). Germline V gives CDR1 MGHDK, CDR2 SYGVNS. The CDR3 covers 13 residues. Trimming took 6 bases from V and 2 from J, leaving 10 bases between them. This CDR3 is CASSRQYNTEAFF. CDR3 coding DNA: TGTGCCAGCAGCAGACAGTATAACACTGAAGCTTTCTTT.

The genes are TRBV2 and TRBJ1-5; 10 bases line up with TRBD1. The CDR3 is 15 amino acids. From germline, CDR1 is SNHLY and CDR2 FYNNEI. The J segment lost 5 bases and the V segment lost 1 base, leaving 2 bases of the junction unmatched. CDR3 region: CASSEGTGGYQPQHF. The CDR3 nucleotides are TGTGCCAGCAGTGAAGGGACAGGGGGATATCAGCCCCAGCATTTT. The full variable domain, rest sourced from reference TRBV2 and TRBJ1-5, is EPEVTQTPSHQVTQMGQEVILRCVPISNHLYFYWYRQILGQKVEFLVSFYNNEISEKSEIFDDQFSVERPDGSNFTLKIRSTKLEDSAMYFCASSEGTGGYQPQHFGDGTRLSIL.

The CDR3, as DNA: TGTGCCAGCACCAAGGCAGGACTGGGCACAGATACGCAGTATTTT. Protein product: CASTKAGLGTDTQYF. V usage is TRBV6-5 and J usage is TRBJ2-3, with D possibly matching TRBD2 (5 bases). Germline V lookup: CDR1 MNHEY, CDR2 SVGAGI. V was pared by 7 bases and J by 1 base, with 15 bases between. The CDR3 spans 15 residues.

This clone has just one count. The rearrangement joins TRBV30 to TRBJ2-3; D may be TRBD2 (5 bases). The CDR3 totals 14 residues. The V end was cut by 0 bases, the J end by 1 base, with 8 bases between. Germline CDR1 GTSNPN, CDR2 SVGIG (reference sequence). The CDR3 loop reads CAWSVSGGTDTQYF. CDR3 coding DNA: TGTGCCTGGAGTGTTTCCGGGGGCACAGATACGCAGTATTTT.

The gene calls are TRBV19 and TRBJ1-4; D is uncertain. V lost 6 bases, J lost 7 bases, and 21 bases lay in between. CDR1 is LNHDA and CDR2 is SQIVND in the germline V gene (reference sequence). The CDR3 totals 16 residues. The chain's CDR3 is CASRTRFGIGGEKLFF. The CDR3, as DNA: TGTGCCAGTAGGACGCGGTTCGGTATCGGCGGTGAAAAACTGTTTTTT. The full variable domain, its missing parts supplied by reference TRBV19 and TRBJ1-4, is DGGITQSPKYLFRKEGQNVTLSCEQNLNHDAMYWYRQDPGQGLRLIYYSQIVNDFQKGDIAEGYSVSREKKESFPLTVTSAQKNPTAFYLCASRTRFGIGGEKLFFGSGTQLSVL.

V gene TRBV18 combines with J gene TRBJ2-3; 10 nucleotides align to TRBD2. Losses at the gene ends were 3 bases for V and 9 bases for J; bases not matched to a gene: 15. Germline lookup yields CDR1 KGHSH and CDR2 LQKENI. The CDR3 contains 17 residues. This CDR3 reads CASSPPTRTSGPPTQYF. For the CDR3, the DNA is TGTGCCAGCTCACCGCCCACGAGGACTAGCGGCCCCCCCACGCAGTATTTT. The whole variable domain, remainder taken from reference TRBV18 and TRBJ2-3, is NAGVMQNPRHLVRRRGQEARLRCSPMKGHSHVYWYRQLPEEGLKFMVYLQKENIIDESGMPKERFSAEFPKEGPSILRIQQVVRGDSAAYFCASSPPTRTSGPPTQYFGPGTRLTVL.

V usage is TRBV28 and J usage is TRBJ2-6, with D maybe TRBD1 (5 bases). V lost 5 bases and J lost 3, with 11 bases in between. Germline loops: CDR1 MDHEN, CDR2 SYDVKM. The CDR3 covers 15 residues. For the CDR3, the DNA is TGTGCCAGCAGTGACAGTGGGTTTGGGGCCAACGTCCTGACTTTC. Translated: CASSDSGFGANVLTF.

The rearrangement joins TRBV9 to TRBJ1-6; D is perhaps TRBD1 (5 bases). This CDR3 is built from 15 residues. Germline V gene sequence: CDR1 SGDLS, CDR2 YYNGEE. The V end was cut by 0 bases, the J end by 10 bases, with 14 bases between. CDR3 in amino acids: CASSVAGSRDSPLHF. The CDR3 region has the DNA TGTGCCAGCAGCGTAGCAGGGAGCCGGGACTCACCCCTCCACTTT.

The chain recombines TRBV5-6 with TRBJ1-5; possibly TRBD1 for D (6 bases). CDR1 is SGHDT, CDR2 YYEEEE, per germline. This CDR3 contains 16 residues. V lost 6 bases to trimming and J lost 0 bases, with 16 bases between them. In DNA, the CDR3 is TGTGCCAGCACCTCGGAGGGAGGGGGTAGCAATCAGCCCCAGCATTTT. It is translated as CASTSEGGGSNQPQHF.

This clone turned up a few times. The rearrangement joins TRBV5-4 to TRBJ1-1, with TRBD1 matching 8 bases. The ends lost 0 bases at V and 11 bases at J; junction bases unmatched: 6. Per the germline V gene, CDR1 is SGHNT and CDR2 is YYREEE (reference sequence). The CDR3 is made up of 13 amino acids. This CDR3 is CASSLADREEAFF. In nucleotides, the CDR3 is TGTGCCAGCAGCTTGGCGGACAGGGAAGAGGCTTTCTTT. The full variable domain, completed using reference TRBV5-4 and TRBJ1-1, is ETGVTQSPTHLIKTRGQQVTLRCSSQSGHNTVSWYQQALGQGPQFIFQYYREEENGRGNFPPRFSGLQFPNYSSELNVNALELDDSALYLCASSLADREEAFFGQGTRLTVV.

This clone was detected only once. This chain joins TRBV6-1 and TRBJ2-7; D is ambiguous. In germline, CDR1 is MNHNS, CDR2 SASEGT. The V end was cut by 3 bases, the J end by 5 bases, with 8 bases between. CDR3 length: 12 residues. The CDR3 loop is CASSERRNEQYF. The CDR3 coding sequence is TGTGCCAGCAGTGAGAGGAGAAACGAGCAGTACTTC.

The chain is built from TRBV4-3 and TRBJ2-7; 10 nucleotides align to TRBD1. The V segment lost 4 bases and the J segment 4 bases; nucleotides outside the gene matches: 1. Germline-derived CDR1 and CDR2 are LGHNA and YSLEER. CDR3 size: 13 residues. The chain's CDR3 is CASSPDRGYEQYF. CDR3 in DNA: TGCGCCAGCAGCCCGGACAGGGGGTACGAGCAGTACTTC.

V usage is TRBV30 and J usage is TRBJ1-5; no clear D gene. From germline, CDR1 is GTSNPN and CDR2 SVGIG (reference sequence). This CDR3 contains 15 residues. V dropped 2 bases and J dropped 0 bases, with 11 bases sitting between them. The CDR3 spells CAWSRRVNSNQPQHF. CDR3 in DNA: TGTGCCTGGAGTCGCCGCGTGAATAGCAATCAGCCCCAGCATTTT.